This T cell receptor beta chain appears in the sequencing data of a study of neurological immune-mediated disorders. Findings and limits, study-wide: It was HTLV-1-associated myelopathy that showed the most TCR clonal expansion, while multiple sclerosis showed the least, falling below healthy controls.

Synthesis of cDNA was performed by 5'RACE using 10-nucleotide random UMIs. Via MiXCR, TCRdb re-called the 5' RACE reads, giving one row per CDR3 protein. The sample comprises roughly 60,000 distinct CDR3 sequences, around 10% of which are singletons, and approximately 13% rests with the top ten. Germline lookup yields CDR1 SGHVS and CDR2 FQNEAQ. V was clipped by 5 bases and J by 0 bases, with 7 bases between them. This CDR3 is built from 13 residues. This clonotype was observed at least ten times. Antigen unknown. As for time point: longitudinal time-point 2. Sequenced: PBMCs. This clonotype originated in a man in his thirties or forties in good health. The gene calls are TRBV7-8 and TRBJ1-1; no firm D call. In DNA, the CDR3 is TGTGCCAGCAGCCTTATACTGAACACTGAAGCTTTCTTT. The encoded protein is CASSLILNTEAFF.